This TCR beta chain was identified during a study of cytomegalovirus exposure and HLA in healthy donors. Broader study findings: Follow-up analysis seemed to connect common viral pathogens with several of the most significant clusters identified. Sequence variants that were highly shared formed a cluster that was likely a sequencing artifact. A few CMV-associated chains were confirmed in vitro to be specific for CMV antigens.

Note on this clone: The antigen is unknown.

Germline V CDR1 and CDR2: MNHEY, SVGAGI. This CDR3 is built from 13 residues. V lost 6 bases and J lost 1, with 9 bases in between. The primer mix had 60 Vbeta and 13 Jbeta primers. This table comes from immunoSEQ multiplex PCR, and its TCRdb copy is limited to in-frame clones, with some not included. The table shows under 150,000 clones, with 80% occurring only once. Source material: PBMCs. This TCR came from a man in his forties or fifties in good health and CMV-seropositive. The chain employs TRBV6-5 and TRBJ1-1; D not resolved. The CDR3 loop reads CASSFSENTEAFF. As DNA, the CDR3 is TGTGCCAGCAGCTTCAGTGAGAACACTGAAGCTTTCTTT.